The clone carrying this TCR beta chain appeared a few times. This sample was taken from a study of neoadjuvant anti-PD-1 for oral cavity cancer. In the study overall: Patients without progression got a fourth dose around day 43.

Time point described: after neoadjuvant nivolumab, at surgical resection. Sequencing was performed with immunoSEQ multiplex PCR; in TCRdb, only in-frame clones are kept and a portion is missing. The sample includes around 37,000 clones, around 40% of them seen just once. The sample was tumor tissue, taken after nivolumab (anti-PD-1) treatment. The clonotype comes from a person between 40 and 85 years old with oral cavity squamous cell carcinoma.

CDR3 sequence: CASSLVGTSGANVLTF. For the CDR3, the DNA is TGTGCCAGCAGCTTAGTCGGTACCTCTGGGGCCAACGTCCTGACTTTC. The chain has TRBV7-3 and TRBJ2-6; D unresolved. The ends were cut back, 2 bases at V and 0 bases at J, with 8 bases in the middle. There are 16 residues in the CDR3. In germline, CDR1 is SGHTA, CDR2 FQGTGA. The variable domain in full, completed from reference TRBV7-3 and TRBJ2-6, reads GAGVSQTPSNKVTEKGKYVELRCDPISGHTALYWYRQSLGQGPEFLIYFQGTGAADDSGLPNDRFFAVRPEGSVSTLKIQRTERGDSAVYLCASSLVGTSGANVLTFGAGSRLTVL.